This TCR beta chain was identified in a study of cytomegalovirus exposure and HLA in healthy donors. The germline V and J ends were trimmed by 0 bases and 0 bases, with 13 bases remaining between them. The CDR3 is 17 residues long. Germline CDR1 reads SGHRS; CDR2 reads YFSETQ. Primers for the PCR totalled 60 Vbeta and 13 Jbeta. The assay was immunoSEQ multiplex PCR, and TCRdb's table has in-frame clones only and misses some. This table holds some 150,000 clones, approximately 82% found once. This TCR was sampled from a man aged 18 to 35 in good health and CMV-seropositive. This chain joins TRBV5-1 and TRBJ1-3, with D uncertain. The sample comprised PBMCs. The CDR3 protein is CASSLAGGDYSGNTIYF. CDR3 nucleotide sequence: TGCGCCAGCAGCTTGGCCGGCGGCGATTACTCTGGAAACACCATATATTTT.